The rows below give T cell receptor beta chains drawn from one sample of a study of OX40 agonist ivuxolimab in advanced cancers. Sequenced by immunoSEQ multiplex PCR; TCRdb stores in-frame clones only, minus some. The profile shows 28,000 or so clones, roughly 83% of them singletons. The sample was CD4+ or CD8+ T cells sorted from blood, taken in a trial of the OX40 agonist ivuxolimab. Every receptor here comes from an adult with an advanced solid tumor such as melanoma, head and neck, liver or kidney cancer. The CDR3 runs from the conserved cysteine through the conserved F or W. The D gene is left open where the match is weak. Clone size appears in some rows only: once, few, many, or a class for an expanded clone.

TRBV19	TRBJ2-7	-	TRBD2	CASSLGLAGGPYEQYF	TGTGCCAGTAGTTTGGGACTAGCGGGAGGTCCCTACGAGCAGTACTTC
TRBV6-1	TRBJ1-1	-	TRBD1	CASNPTGFNTEAFF	TGTGCCAGCAATCCGACAGGGTTTAACACTGAAGCTTTCTTT
TRBV9	TRBJ1-2	-	TRBD1	CASSLGQEYGYTF	TGTGCCAGCAGCTTAGGACAGGAGTATGGCTACACCTTC
TRBV4-1	TRBJ1-5	-	-	CASSQEGQVVWPQHF	TGCGCCAGCAGCCAAGAGGGGCAGGTTGTGTGGCCCCAGCATTTT
TRBV5-4	TRBJ2-2	-	-	CASSRTQGSAGELFF	TGTGCCAGCAGCCGTACACAGGGCTCAGCCGGGGAGCTGTTTTTT
TRBV6-5	TRBJ1-5	few	-	CASSPLGEVSQPQHF	TGTGCCAGCAGTCCTTTGGGGGAGGTGAGTCAGCCCCAGCATTTT
TRBV18	TRBJ2-7	-	-	CASSPPYSQQGYHSYEQYF	TGTGCCAGCTCACCACCGTATTCCCAACAAGGGTACCACTCCTACGAGCAGTACTTC
TRBV2	TRBJ2-5	-	TRBD1	CASSDQGAEETQYF	TGTGCCAGCAGTGATCAGGGGGCTGAGGAGACCCAGTACTTC
TRBV30	TRBJ1-6	-	TRBD1	CAWSVPRTGVSPPHF	TGTGCCTGGAGTGTACCGAGGACAGGGGTGTCACCCCCCCACTTT
TRBV30	TRBJ1-5	-	-	CACSEGSNQPQHF	TGTGCCTGTTCGGAAGGTAGCAATCAGCCCCAGCATTTT
TRBV6-5	TRBJ2-5	-	TRBD2	CASSYSILAAQETQYF	TGTGCCAGCAGTTACTCGATACTAGCGGCCCAAGAGACCCAGTACTTC
TRBV9	TRBJ2-7	-	-	CASSVGVNSEQYF	TGTGCCAGCAGCGTAGGGGTAAACAGCGAGCAGTACTTC
TRBV9	TRBJ2-6	-	-	CASSEGFGANVLTF	TGTGCCAGCAGCGAGGGTTTTGGGGCCAACGTCCTGACTTTC
TRBV4-3	TRBJ2-7	-	TRBD1	CASSHYQGASYEQYF	TGCGCCAGCAGCCATTATCAGGGGGCAAGCTACGAGCAGTACTTC
TRBV10-2	TRBJ2-1	-	-	CASSDLGELEQFF	TGCGCCAGCAGTGACCTGGGGGAGCTTGAGCAGTTCTTC
TRBV4-3	TRBJ1-5	-	-	CASSPKGGNQPQHF	TGCGCCAGCAGTCCCAAGGGAGGCAATCAGCCCCAGCATTTT
TRBV15	TRBJ1-5	-	-	CATTYSNQPQHF	TGTGCCACCACTTATAGCAATCAGCCCCAGCATTTT
TRBV19	TRBJ2-3	-	-	CASSMFSAEYTDTQYF	TGTGCCAGTAGTATGTTCTCTGCGGAATACACAGATACGCAGTATTTT
TRBV6-5	TRBJ1-2	-	-	CASSIGQTYGYTF	TGTGCCAGCAGTATTGGACAGACTTATGGCTACACCTTC
TRBV4-3	TRBJ2-3	-	-	CASSQDFTDTQYF	TGCGCCAGCAGCCAAGATTTCACAGATACGCAGTATTTT
TRBV2	TRBJ1-5	-	-	CASSAGGWWPQHF	TGTGCCAGCAGCGCCGGGGGGTGGTGGCCCCAGCATTTT
TRBV7-6	TRBJ1-1	-	TRBD1	CASSQGVGTEAFF	TGTGCCAGCAGCCAGGGGGTTGGCACTGAAGCTTTCTTT
TRBV19	TRBJ2-7	-	TRBD2	CASSMIGGSHSYEQYF	TGTGCCAGTAGTATGATAGGCGGGAGCCATAGCTACGAGCAGTACTTC
TRBV15	TRBJ2-2	-	-	CATTNTGELFF	TGTGCCACTACTAACACCGGGGAGCTGTTTTTT
TRBV4-1	TRBJ2-7	-	TRBD2	CASSQDSTSGRVYEQYF	TGCGCCAGCAGCCAAGACTCTACTAGCGGGAGGGTCTACGAGCAGTACTTC
TRBV18	TRBJ1-5	-	-	CASSSSPGEGQPQHF	TGTGCCAGCTCCAGCTCGCCGGGGGAGGGTCAGCCCCAGCATTTT
TRBV7-9	TRBJ1-1	-	TRBD1	CASSQGQGAIGTEAFF	TGTGCCAGCAGCCAGGGACAGGGGGCTATCGGGACTGAAGCTTTCTTT
TRBV27	TRBJ2-7	-	TRBD1	CASSPGQGGWIEQYF	TGTGCCAGCAGTCCGGGACAGGGGGGGTGGATTGAGCAGTACTTC
TRBV28	TRBJ2-7	-	-	CASTGGDSYEQYF	TGTGCCAGCACCGGAGGGGACTCCTACGAGCAGTACTTC
TRBV2	TRBJ1-1	once	-	CASSPQGSAEAFF	TGTGCCAGCTCGCCCCAGGGTTCAGCTGAAGCTTTCTTT
TRBV1	TRBJ2-1	-	-	CTSSQGRLACNEQFF	TGCACCAGCAGCCAAGGGCGACTAGCGTGCAATGAGCAGTTCTTC
TRBV14	TRBJ1-5	-	-	CASSPPQGGQPQHF	TGTGCCAGCAGCCCTCCCCAGGGAGGTCAGCCCCAGCATTTT
TRBV4-1	TRBJ1-3	-	-	CASSQVSGNTIYF	TGCGCCAGCAGCCAAGTCTCTGGAAACACCATATATTTT
TRBV5-6	TRBJ1-1	-	-	CASSLVRDLGAFF	TGTGCCAGCAGCTTGGTCCGGGACCTCGGAGCTTTCTTT
TRBV10-3	TRBJ1-1	-	TRBD1	CAISELGGRQNTEAFF	TGTGCCATCAGTGAGTTAGGGGGCCGACAAAACACTGAAGCTTTCTTT
TRBV6-5	TRBJ2-5	-	-	CASKENARKETQYF	TGTGCCAGCAAAGAAAACGCGCGCAAAGAGACCCAGTACTTC
TRBV11-2	TRBJ1-1	-	-	CASSLLFSPYTEAFF	TGTGCCAGCAGCTTACTCTTCTCCCCTTACACTGAAGCTTTCTTT
TRBV7-2	TRBJ1-5	-	-	CASSFFVGRPQPQHF	TGTGCCAGCAGCTTTTTTGTAGGGAGGCCTCAGCCCCAGCATTTT
TRBV10-3	TRBJ1-1	-	-	CAITASENTEAFF	TGTGCCATCACCGCCTCGGAGAACACTGAAGCTTTCTTT
TRBV4-1	TRBJ2-7	-	TRBD2	CASSQLTGTSYSYEQYF	TGCGCCAGCAGCCAGCTAACCGGGACTAGCTACTCCTACGAGCAGTACTTC
TRBV2	TRBJ1-5	-	-	CASSQLNQPQHF	TGTGCCAGCTCCCAGCTTAATCAGCCCCAGCATTTT
TRBV7-2	TRBJ2-7	-	TRBD2	CASSPGTSGIEQYF	TGTGCCAGCAGCCCGGGGACTAGCGGGATCGAGCAGTACTTC
TRBV19	TRBJ2-4	-	-	CASQGAKNIQYF	TGTGCCAGCCAGGGAGCCAAAAACATTCAGTACTTC
TRBV15	TRBJ1-1	few	TRBD1	CATSREGGRGNTEAFF	TGTGCCACCAGCAGAGAAGGGGGCAGGGGGAACACTGAAGCTTTCTTT
TRBV2	TRBJ1-5	-	-	CASNRRGAGNQPQHF	TGTGCCAGCAACCGGAGGGGAGCGGGCAATCAGCCCCAGCATTTT
TRBV27	TRBJ1-4	-	TRBD1	CASSFTGVGEKLFF	TGTGCCAGCAGTTTCACAGGGGTGGGCGAAAAACTGTTTTTT
TRBV7-9	TRBJ2-1	-	TRBD2	CASRVAGVDNEQFF	TGTGCCAGCAGAGTAGCGGGAGTGGATAATGAGCAGTTCTTC
TRBV4-1	TRBJ2-5	-	TRBD2	CASSPKFLAGEETQYF	TGCGCCAGCAGCCCGAAATTCCTAGCGGGAGAAGAGACCCAGTACTTC
TRBV27	TRBJ2-1	once	-	CASRGQGPNEQFF	TGTGCCAGCAGGGGGCAAGGACCAAATGAGCAGTTCTTC
TRBV27	TRBJ2-7	-	-	CASSFRYTHEQYF	TGTGCCAGCAGTTTTAGGTATACCCACGAGCAGTACTTC
TRBV7-7	TRBJ2-1	-	-	CASSPGDLSYNEQFF	TGTGCCAGCAGCCCGGGAGATCTCTCCTACAATGAGCAGTTCTTC